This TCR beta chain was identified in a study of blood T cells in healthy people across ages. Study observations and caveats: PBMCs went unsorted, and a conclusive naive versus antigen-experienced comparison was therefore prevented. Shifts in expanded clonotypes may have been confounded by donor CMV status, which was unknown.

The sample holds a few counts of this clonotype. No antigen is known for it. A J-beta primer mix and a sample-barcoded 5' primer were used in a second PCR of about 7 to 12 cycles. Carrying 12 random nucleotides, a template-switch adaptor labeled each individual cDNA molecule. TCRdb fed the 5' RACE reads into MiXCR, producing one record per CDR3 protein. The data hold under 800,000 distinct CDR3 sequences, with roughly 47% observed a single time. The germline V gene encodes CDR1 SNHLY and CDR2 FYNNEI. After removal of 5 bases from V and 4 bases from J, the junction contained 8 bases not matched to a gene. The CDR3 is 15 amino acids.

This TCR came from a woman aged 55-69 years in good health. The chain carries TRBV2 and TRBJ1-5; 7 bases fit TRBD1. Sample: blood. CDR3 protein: CASSSQGDSNQPQHF. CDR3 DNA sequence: TGTGCCAGCAGTTCTCAGGGGGATAGTAATCAGCCCCAGCATTTT.